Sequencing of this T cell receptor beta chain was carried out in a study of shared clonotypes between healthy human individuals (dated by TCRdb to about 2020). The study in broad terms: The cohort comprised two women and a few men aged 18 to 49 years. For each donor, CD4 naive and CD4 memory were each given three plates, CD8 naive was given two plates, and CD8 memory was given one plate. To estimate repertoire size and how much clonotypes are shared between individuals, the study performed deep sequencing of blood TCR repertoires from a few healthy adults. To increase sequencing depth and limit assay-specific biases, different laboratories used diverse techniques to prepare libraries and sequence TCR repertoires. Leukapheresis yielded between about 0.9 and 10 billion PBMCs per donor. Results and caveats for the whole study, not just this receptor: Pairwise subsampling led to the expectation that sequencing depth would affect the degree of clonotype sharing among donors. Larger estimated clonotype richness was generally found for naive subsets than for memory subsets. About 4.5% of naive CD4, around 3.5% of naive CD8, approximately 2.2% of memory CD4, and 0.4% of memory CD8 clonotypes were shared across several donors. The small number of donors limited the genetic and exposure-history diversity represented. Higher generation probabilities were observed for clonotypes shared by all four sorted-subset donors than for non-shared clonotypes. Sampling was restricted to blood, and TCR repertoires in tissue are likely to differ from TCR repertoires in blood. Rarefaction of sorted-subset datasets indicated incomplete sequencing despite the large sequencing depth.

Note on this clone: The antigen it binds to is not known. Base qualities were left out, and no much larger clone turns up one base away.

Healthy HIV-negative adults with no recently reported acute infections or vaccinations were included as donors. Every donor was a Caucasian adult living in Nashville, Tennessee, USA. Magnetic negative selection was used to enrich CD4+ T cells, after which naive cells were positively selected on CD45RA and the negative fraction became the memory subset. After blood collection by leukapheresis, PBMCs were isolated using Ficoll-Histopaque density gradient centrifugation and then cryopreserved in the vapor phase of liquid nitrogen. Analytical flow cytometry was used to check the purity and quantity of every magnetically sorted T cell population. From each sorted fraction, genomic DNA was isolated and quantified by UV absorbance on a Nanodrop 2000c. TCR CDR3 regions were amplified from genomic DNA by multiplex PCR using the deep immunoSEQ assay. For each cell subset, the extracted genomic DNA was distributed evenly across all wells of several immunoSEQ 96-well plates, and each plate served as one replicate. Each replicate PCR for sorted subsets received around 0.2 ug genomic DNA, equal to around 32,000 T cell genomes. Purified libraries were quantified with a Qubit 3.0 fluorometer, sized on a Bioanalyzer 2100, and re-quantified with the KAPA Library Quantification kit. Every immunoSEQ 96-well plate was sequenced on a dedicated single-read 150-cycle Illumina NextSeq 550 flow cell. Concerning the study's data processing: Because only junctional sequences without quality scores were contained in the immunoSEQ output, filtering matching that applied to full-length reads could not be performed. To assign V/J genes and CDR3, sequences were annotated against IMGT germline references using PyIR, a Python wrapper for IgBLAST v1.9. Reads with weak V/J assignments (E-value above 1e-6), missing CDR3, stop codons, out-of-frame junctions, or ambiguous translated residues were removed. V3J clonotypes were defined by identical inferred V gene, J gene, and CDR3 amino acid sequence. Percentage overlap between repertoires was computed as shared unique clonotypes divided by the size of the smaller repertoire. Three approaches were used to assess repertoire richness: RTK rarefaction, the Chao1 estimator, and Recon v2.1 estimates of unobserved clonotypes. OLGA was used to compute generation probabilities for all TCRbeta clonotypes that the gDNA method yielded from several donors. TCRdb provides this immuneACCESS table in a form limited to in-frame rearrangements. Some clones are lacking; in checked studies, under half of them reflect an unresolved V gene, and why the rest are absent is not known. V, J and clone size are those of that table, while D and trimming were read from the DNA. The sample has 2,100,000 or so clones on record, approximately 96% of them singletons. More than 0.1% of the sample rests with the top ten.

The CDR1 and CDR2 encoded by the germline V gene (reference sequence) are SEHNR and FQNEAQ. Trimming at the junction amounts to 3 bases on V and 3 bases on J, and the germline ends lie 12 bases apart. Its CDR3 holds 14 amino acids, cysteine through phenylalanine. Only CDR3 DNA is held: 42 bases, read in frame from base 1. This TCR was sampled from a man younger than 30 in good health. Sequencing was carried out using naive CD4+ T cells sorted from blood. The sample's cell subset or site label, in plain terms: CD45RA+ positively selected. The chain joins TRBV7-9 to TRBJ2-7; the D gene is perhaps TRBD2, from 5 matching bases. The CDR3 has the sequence CASSFSAVHYEQYF. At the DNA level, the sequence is TGTGCCAGCAGCTTTTCAGCGGTACACTACGAGCAGTACTTC.